The present T cell receptor beta chain was sequenced within a study of cytomegalovirus exposure and HLA in healthy donors. Findings and caveats of the study: An analysis that came later showed most CMV-associated TCR beta chains appearing HLA-restricted. Accurate HLA-A and HLA-B prediction from TCR beta sequences was reported for most subjects. What a later analysis reportedly showed was that an Asian-associated ancestry cluster had fewer N-insertions than the approximately 670-donor mean. The classifier reportedly diagnosed cytomegalovirus status with high specificity and sensitivity.

A word on this clone: The antigen remains unidentified.

V was cut by 0 bases and J by 6 bases, with 14 bases left in between. Germline loops: CDR1 MGHRA, CDR2 YSYEKL. There are 15 residues in the CDR3. In the PCR, 60 Vbeta and 13 Jbeta primers were used. Libraries were prepared by immunoSEQ multiplex PCR; TCRdb keeps only in-frame clonotypes and omits some of them. The sample holds about 210,000 clones, around 87% seen once. This TCR was sampled from a boy younger than 10 in good health and CMV-seronegative. This chain joins TRBV4-1 and TRBJ1-1; no definite D call. The sample was PBMCs. This CDR3 reads CASSQDMGGGSEAFF. For the CDR3, the DNA is TGCGCCAGCAGCCAAGATATGGGAGGTGGTTCTGAAGCTTTCTTT.